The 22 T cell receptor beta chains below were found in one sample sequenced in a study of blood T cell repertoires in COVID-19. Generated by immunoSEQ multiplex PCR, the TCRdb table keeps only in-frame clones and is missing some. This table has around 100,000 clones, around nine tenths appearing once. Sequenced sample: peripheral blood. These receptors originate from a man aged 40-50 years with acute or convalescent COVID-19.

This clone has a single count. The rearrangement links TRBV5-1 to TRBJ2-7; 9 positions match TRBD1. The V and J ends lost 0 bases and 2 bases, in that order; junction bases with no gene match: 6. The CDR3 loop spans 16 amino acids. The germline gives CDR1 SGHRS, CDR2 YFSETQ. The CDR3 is CASSLGGTGLTYEQYF. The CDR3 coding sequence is TGCGCCAGCAGCTTGGGTGGGACAGGGTTAACCTACGAGCAGTACTTC. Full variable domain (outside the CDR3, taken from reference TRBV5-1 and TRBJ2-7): KAGVTQTPRYLIKTRGQQVTLSCSPISGHRSVSWYQQTPGQGLQFLFEYFSETQRNKGNFPGRFSGRQFSNSRSEMNVSTLELGDSALYLCASSLGGTGLTYEQYFGPGTRLTVT.

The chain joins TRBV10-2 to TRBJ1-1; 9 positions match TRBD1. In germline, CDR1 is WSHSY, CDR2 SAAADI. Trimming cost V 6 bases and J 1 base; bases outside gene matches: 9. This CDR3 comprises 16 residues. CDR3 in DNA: TGCGCCAGCAGCAAAAACAGGGGGCAGGCGAACACTGAAGCTTTCTTT. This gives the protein CASSKNRGQANTEAFF.

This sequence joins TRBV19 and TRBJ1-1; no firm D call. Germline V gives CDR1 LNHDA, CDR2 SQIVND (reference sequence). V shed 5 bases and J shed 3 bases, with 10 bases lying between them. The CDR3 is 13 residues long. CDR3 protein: CASSAERYTEAFF. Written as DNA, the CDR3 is TGTGCCAGTAGTGCAGAGAGGTACACTGAAGCTTTCTTT.

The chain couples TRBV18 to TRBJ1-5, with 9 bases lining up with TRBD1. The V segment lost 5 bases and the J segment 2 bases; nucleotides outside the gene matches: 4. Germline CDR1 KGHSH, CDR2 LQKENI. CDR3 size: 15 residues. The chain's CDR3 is CASSATGGGNQPQHF. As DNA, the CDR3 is TGTGCCAGCTCAGCAACAGGGGGCGGCAATCAGCCCCAGCATTTT.

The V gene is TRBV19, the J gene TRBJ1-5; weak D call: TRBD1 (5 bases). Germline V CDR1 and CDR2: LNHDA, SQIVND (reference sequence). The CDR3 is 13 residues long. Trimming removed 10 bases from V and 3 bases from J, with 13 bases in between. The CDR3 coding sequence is TGTGCCACCAGGACAACGACCAATCAGCCCCAGCATTTT. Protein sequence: CATRTTTNQPQHF.

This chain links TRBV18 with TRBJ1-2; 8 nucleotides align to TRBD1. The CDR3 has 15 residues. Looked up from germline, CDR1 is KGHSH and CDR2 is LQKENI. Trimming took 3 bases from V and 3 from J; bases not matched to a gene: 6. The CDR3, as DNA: TGTGCCAGCTCACCCTTGGACAGGGCGGACTATGGCTACACCTTC. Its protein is CASSPLDRADYGYTF.

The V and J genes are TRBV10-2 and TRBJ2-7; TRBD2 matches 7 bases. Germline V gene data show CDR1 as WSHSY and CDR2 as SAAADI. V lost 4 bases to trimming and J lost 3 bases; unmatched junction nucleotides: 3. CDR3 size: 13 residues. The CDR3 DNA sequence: TGCGCCAGCAGTGGAGCTAGCGGCTACGAGCAGTACTTC. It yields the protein CASSGASGYEQYF.

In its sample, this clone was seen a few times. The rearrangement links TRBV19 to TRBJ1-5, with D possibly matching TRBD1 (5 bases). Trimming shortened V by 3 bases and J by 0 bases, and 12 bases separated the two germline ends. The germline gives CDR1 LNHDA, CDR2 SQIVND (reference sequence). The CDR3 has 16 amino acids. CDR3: CASSILQADSNQPQHF. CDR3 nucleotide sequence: TGTGCCAGTAGTATCTTACAGGCCGATAGCAATCAGCCCCAGCATTTT.

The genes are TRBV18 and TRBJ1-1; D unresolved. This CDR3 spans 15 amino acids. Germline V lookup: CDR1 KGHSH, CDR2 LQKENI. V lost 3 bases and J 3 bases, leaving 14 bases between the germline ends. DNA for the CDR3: TGTGCCAGCTCACCGAAGGGAGGCGGATACACTGAAGCTTTCTTT. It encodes CASSPKGGGYTEAFF.

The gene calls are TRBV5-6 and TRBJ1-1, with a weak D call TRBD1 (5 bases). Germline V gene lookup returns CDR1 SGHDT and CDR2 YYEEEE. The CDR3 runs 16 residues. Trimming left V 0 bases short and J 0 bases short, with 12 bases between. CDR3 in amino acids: CASSLDDGALNTEAFF. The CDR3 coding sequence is TGTGCCAGCAGCTTGGACGATGGGGCGTTGAACACTGAAGCTTTCTTT. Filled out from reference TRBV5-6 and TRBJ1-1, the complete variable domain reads DAGVTQSPTHLIKTRGQQVTLRCSPKSGHDTVSWYQQALGQGPQFIFQYYEEEERQRGNFPDRFSGHQFPNYSSELNVNALLLGDSALYLCASSLDDGALNTEAFFGQGTRLTVV.

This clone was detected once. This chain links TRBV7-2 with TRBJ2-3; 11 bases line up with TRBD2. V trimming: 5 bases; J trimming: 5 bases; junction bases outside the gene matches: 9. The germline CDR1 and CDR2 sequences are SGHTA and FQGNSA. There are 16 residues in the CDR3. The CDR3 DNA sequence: TGTGCCAGCAGCCGTAGCGGGGGGGCCGTTGGAGATACGCAGTATTTT. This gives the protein CASSRSGGAVGDTQYF.

The DNA for the CDR3 is TGCAGTGCTAGTTACACTAACTATGGCTACACCTTC. This codes for CSASYTNYGYTF. The gene calls are TRBV20-1 and TRBJ1-2, with D uncertain. This CDR3 spans 12 amino acids. From germline, CDR1 is DFQATT and CDR2 SNEGSKA (reference sequence). V gave up 3 bases and J gave up 0 bases, with 5 bases separating them.

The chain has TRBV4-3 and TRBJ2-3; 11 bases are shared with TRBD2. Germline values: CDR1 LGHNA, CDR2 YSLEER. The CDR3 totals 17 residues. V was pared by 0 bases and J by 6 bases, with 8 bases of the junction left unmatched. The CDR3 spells CASSQEELAGGGDTQYF. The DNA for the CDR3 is TGCGCCAGCAGCCAAGAGGAGCTAGCGGGGGGTGGGGATACGCAGTATTTT.

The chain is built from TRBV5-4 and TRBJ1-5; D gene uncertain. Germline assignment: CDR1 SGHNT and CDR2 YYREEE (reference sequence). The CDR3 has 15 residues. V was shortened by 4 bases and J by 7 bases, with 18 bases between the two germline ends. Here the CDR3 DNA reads TGTGCCAGCAGCGTTTCGGGTCTAAGGCCGCAGCCCCAGCATTTT. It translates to CASSVSGLRPQPQHF.

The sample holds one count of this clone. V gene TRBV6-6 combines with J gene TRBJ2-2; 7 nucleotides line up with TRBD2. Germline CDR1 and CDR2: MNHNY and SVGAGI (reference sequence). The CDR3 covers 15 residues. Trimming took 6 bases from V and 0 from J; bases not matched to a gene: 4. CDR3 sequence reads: CASSASGANTGELFF. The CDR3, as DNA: TGTGCCAGCAGCGCTAGCGGAGCGAACACCGGGGAGCTGTTTTTT.

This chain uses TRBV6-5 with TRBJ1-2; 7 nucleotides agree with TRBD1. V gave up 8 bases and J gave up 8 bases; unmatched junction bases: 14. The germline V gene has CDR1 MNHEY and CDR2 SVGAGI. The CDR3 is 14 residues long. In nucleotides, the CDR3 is TGTGCCAGCTCCTGGGGACAGACCTCCGACGGCTACACCTTC. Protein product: CASSWGQTSDGYTF.

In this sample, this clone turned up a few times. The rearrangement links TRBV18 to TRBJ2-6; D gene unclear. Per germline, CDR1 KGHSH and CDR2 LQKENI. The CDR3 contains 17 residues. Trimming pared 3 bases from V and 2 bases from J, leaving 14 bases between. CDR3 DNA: TGTGCCAGCTCACCTGGCGGCAGCTTCACTGGGGCCAACGTCCTGACTTTC. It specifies CASSPGGSFTGANVLTF.

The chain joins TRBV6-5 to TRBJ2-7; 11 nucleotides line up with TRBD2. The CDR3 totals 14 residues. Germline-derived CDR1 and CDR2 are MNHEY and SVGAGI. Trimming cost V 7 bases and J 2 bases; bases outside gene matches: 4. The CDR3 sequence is CASNSGRGPYEQYF. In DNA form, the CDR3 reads TGTGCCAGCAATAGCGGGAGGGGACCCTACGAGCAGTACTTC.

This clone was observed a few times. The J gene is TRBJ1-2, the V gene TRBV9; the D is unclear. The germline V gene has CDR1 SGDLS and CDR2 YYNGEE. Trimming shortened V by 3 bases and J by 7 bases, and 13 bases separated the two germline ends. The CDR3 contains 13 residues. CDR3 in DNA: TGTGCCAGCAGCGCGTCGATCGGGTCTGGCTACACCTTC. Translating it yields CASSASIGSGYTF. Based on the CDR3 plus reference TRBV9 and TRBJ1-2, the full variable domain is DSGVTQTPKHLITATGQRVTLRCSPRSGDLSVYWYQQSLDQGLQFLIQYYNGEERAKGNILERFSAQQFPDLHSELNLSSLELGDSALYFCASSASIGSGYTFGSGTRLTVV.

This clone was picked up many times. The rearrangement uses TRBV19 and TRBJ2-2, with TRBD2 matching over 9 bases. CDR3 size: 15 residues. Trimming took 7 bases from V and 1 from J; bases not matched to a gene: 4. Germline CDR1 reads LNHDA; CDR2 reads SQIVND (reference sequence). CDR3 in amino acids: CASKELAGNTGELFF. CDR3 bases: TGTGCCAGTAAGGAACTAGCGGGGAACACCGGGGAGCTGTTTTTT.

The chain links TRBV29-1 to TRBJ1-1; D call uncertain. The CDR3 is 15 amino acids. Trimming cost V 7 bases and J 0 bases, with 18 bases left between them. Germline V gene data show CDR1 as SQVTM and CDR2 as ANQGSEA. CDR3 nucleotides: TGCAGCGCTGGGGAGCAATCGGTGATGAACACTGAAGCTTTCTTT. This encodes CSAGEQSVMNTEAFF.

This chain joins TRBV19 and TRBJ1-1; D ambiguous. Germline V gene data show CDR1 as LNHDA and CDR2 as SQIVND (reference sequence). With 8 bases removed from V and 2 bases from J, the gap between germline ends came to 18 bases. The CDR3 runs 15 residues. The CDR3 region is CASSYTKRGNTEAFF. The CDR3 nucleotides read TGTGCCAGTTCCTACACGAAGCGAGGCAACACTGAAGCTTTCTTT.